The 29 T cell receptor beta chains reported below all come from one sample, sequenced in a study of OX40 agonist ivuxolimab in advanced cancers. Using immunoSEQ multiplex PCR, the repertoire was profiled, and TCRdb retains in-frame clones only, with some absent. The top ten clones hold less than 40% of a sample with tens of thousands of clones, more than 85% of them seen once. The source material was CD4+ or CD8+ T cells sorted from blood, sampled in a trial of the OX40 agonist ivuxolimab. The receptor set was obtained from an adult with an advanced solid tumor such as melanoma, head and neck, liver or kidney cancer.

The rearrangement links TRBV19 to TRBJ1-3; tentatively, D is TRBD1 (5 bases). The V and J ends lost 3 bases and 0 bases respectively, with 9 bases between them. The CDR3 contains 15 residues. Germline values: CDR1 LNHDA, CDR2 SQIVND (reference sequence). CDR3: CASSITGLSGNTIYF. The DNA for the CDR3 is TGTGCCAGTAGTATCACAGGCCTCTCTGGAAACACCATATATTTT.

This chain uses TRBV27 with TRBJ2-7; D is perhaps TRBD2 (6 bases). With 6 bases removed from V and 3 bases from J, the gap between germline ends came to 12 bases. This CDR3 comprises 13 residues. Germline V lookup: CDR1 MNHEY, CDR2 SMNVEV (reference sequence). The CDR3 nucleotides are TGTGCCAGCAGAGCGGGTTACGTCTACGAGCAGTACTTC. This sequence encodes CASRAGYVYEQYF.

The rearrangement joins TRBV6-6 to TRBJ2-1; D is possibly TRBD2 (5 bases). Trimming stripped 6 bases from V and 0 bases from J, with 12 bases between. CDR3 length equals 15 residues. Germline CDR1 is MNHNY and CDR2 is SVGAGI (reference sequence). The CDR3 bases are TGTGCCAGCAGCCTGAGCGGCAGCTCCTACAATGAGCAGTTCTTC. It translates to CASSLSGSSYNEQFF.

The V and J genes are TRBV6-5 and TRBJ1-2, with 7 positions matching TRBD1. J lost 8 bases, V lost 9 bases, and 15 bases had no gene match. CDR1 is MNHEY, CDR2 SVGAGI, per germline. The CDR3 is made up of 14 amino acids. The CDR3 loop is CASTRQGNSEGYTF. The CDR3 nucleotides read TGTGCCAGTACCCGACAGGGCAATTCGGAGGGCTACACCTTC.

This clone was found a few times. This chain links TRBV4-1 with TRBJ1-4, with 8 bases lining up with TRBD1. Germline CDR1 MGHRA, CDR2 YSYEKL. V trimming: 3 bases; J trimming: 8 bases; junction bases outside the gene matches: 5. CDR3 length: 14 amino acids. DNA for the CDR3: TGCGCCAGCAGCCAGGCGACAGGGGAGGAAAAACTGTTTTTT. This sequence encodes CASSQATGEEKLFF.

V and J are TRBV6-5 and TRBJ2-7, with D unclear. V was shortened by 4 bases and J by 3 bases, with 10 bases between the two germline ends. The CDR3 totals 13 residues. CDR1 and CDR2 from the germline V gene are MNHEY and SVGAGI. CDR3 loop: CASSLVDGYEQYF. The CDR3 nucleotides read TGTGCCAGCAGTTTAGTGGATGGCTACGAGCAGTACTTC.

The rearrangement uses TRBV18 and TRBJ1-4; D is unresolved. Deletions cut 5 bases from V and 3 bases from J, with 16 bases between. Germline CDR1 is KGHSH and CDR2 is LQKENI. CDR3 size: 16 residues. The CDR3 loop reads CASSAGATRANEKLFF. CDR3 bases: TGTGCCAGCTCAGCAGGAGCCACAAGGGCTAATGAAAAACTGTTTTTT.

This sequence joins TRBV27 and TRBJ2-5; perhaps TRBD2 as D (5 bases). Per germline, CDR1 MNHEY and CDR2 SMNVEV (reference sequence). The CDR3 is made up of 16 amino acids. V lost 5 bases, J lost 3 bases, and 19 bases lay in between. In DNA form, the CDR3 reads TGTGCCAGCAGTGGACTCCCTCCGATGATGGAAGAGACCCAGTACTTC. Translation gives CASSGLPPMMEETQYF.

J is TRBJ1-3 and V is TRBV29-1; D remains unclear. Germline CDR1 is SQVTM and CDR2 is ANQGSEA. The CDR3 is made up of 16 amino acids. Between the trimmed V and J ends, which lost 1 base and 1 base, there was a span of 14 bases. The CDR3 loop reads CSVEAVTGESGNTIYF. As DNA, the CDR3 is TGCAGCGTTGAAGCCGTCACCGGAGAATCTGGAAACACCATATATTTT.

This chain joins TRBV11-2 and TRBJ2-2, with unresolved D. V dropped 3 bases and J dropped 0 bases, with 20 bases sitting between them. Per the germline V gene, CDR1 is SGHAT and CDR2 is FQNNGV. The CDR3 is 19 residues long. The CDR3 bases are TGTGCCAGCAGCTTTCCCCTACTTCGAGCCGAAACGAACACCGGGGAGCTGTTTTTT. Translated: CASSFPLLRAETNTGELFF.

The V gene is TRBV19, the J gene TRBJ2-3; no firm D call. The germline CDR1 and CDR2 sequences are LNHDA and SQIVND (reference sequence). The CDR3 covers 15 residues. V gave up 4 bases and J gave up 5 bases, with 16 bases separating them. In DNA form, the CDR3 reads TGTGCCAGTAGTAGCCTGAGTGGTGGGGTAGATACGCAGTATTTT. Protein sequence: CASSSLSGGVDTQYF.

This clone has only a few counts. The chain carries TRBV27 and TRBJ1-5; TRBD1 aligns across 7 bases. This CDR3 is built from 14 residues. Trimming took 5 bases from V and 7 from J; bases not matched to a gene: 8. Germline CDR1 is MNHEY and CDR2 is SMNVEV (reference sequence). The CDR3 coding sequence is TGTGCCAGCAGTCAACAGGGGAACTGGCAGCCCCAGCATTTT. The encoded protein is CASSQQGNWQPQHF.

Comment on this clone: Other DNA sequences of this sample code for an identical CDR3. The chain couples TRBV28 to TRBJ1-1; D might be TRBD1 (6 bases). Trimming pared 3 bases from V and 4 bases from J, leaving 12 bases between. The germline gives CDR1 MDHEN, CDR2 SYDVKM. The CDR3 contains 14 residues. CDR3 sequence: CASSFRGGGTEAFF. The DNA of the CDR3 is TGTGCCAGCAGTTTCAGGGGTGGTGGCACTGAAGCTTTCTTT.

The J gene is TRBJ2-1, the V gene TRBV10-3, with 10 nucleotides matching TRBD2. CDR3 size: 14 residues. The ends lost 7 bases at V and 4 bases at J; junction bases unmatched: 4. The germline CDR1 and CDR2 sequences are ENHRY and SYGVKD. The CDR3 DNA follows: TGTGCCATCAAGCTAGCGGGAGTGTACAATGAGCAGTTCTTC. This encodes CAIKLAGVYNEQFF.

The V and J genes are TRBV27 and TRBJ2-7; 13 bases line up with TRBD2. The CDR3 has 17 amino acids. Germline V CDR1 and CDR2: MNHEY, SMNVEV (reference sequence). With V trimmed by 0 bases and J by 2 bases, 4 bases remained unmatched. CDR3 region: CASSLSLGLAGAYEQYF. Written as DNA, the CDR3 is TGTGCCAGCAGTTTATCCCTCGGACTAGCGGGGGCCTACGAGCAGTACTTC.

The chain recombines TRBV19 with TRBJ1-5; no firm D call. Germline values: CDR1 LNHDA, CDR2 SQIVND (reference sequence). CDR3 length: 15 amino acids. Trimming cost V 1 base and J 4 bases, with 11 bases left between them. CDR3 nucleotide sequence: TGTGCCAGTAGTATAGTTTTGGCGGTTAATCAGCCCCAGCATTTT. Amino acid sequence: CASSIVLAVNQPQHF.

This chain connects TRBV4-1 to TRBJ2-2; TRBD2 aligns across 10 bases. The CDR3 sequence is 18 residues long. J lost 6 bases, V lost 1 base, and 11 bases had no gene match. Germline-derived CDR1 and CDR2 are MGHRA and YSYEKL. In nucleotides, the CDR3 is TGCGCCAGCAGCCAAGTGGGAATAGCGGGGGGAGGAGCCGGGGAGCTGTTTTTT. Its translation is CASSQVGIAGGGAGELFF.

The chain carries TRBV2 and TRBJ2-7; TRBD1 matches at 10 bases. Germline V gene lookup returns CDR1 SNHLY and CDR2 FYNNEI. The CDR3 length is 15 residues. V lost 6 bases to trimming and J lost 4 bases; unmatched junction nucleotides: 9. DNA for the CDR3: TGTGCCAGCAGGACCAGACAGGGGGCGCAGTACGAGCAGTACTTC. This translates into CASRTRQGAQYEQYF.

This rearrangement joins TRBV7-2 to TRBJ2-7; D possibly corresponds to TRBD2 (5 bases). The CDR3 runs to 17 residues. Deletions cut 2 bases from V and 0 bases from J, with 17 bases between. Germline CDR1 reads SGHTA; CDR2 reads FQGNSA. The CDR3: CASSLMGSPNPSYEQYF. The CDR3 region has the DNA TGTGCCAGCAGCTTAATGGGGAGCCCCAACCCCTCCTACGAGCAGTACTTC. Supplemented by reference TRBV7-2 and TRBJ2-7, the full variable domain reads GAGVSQSPSNKVTEKGKDVELRCDPISGHTALYWYRQSLGQGLEFLIYFQGNSAPDKSGLPSDRFSAERTGGSVSTLTIQRTQQEDSAVYLCASSLMGSPNPSYEQYFGPGTRLTVT.

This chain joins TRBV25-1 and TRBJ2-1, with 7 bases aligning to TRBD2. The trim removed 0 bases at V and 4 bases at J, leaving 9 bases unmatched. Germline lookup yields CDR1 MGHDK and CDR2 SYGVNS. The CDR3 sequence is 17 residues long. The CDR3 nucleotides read TGTGCCAGCAGTGAATACCCGTCGGGACTAATTTACAATGAGCAGTTCTTC. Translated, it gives CASSEYPSGLIYNEQFF.

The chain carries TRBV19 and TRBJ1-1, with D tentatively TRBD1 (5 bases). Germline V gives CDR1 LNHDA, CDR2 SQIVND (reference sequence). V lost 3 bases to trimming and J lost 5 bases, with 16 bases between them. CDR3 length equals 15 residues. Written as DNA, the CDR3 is TGTGCCAGTAGTATTGGCCGGGGCGCGGGGACTGAAGCTTTCTTT. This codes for CASSIGRGAGTEAFF.

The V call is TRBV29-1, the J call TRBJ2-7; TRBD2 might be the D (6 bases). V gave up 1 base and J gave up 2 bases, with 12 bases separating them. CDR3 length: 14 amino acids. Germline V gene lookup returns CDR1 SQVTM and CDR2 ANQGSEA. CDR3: CSVEGLDNAYEQYF. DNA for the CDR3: TGCAGCGTTGAAGGACTAGACAACGCCTACGAGCAGTACTTC.

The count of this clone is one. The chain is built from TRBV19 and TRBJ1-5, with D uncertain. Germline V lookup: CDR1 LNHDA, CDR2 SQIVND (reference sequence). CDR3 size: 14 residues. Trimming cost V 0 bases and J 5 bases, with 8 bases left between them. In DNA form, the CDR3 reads TGTGCCAGTAGTATAGAGGAGGCAGATCAGCCCCAGCATTTT. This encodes CASSIEEADQPQHF.

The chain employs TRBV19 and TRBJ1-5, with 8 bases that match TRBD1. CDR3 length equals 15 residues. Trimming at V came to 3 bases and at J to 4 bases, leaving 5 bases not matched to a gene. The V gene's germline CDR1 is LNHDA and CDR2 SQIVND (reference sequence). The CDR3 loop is CASSIGTGGNQPQHF. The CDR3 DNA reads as TGTGCCAGTAGTATCGGGACAGGAGGGAATCAGCCCCAGCATTTT.

CDR3 in amino acids: CASSERLGGATGELFF. In DNA, the CDR3 is TGTGCCAGCAGCGAGAGACTAGGGGGCGCGACCGGGGAGCTGTTTTTT. The chain couples TRBV11-3 to TRBJ2-2; weak D call: TRBD1 (7 bases). This CDR3 has 16 residues. Germline V gene sequence: CDR1 SGHNT, CDR2 YENEEA. With 5 bases removed from V and 5 bases from J, the gap between germline ends came to 18 bases. The full variable domain, rest sourced from reference TRBV11-3 and TRBJ2-2, is EAGVVQSPRYKIIEKKQPVAFWCNPISGHNTLYWYLQNLGQGPELLIRYENEEAVDDSQLPKDRFSAERLKGVDSTLKIQPAELGDSAVYLCASSERLGGATGELFFGEGSRLTVL.

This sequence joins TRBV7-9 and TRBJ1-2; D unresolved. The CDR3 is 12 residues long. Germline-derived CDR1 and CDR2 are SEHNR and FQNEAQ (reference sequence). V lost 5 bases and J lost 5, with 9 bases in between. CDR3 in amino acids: CASSDYYYGYTF. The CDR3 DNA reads TGTGCCAGCAGCGACTACTATTATGGCTACACCTTC. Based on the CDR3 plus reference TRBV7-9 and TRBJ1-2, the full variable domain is DTGVSQNPRHKITKRGQNVTFRCDPISEHNRLYWYRQTLGQGPEFLTYFQNEAQLEKSRLLSDRFSAERPKGSFSTLEIQRTEQGDSAMYLCASSDYYYGYTFGSGTRLTVV.

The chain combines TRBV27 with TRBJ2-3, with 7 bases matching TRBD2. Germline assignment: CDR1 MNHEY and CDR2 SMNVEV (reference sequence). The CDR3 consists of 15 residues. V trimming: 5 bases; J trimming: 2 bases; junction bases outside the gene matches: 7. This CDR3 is CASSTGAGTTDTQYF. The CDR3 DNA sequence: TGTGCCAGCAGTACGGGAGCGGGGACCACAGATACGCAGTATTTT.

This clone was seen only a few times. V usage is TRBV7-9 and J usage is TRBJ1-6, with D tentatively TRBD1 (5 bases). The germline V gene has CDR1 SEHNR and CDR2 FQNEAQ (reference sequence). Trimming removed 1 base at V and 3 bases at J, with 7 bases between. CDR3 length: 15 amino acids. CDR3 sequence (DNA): TGTGCCAGCAGCTTAGTGGGGGACTATAATTCACCCCTCCACTTT. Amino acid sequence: CASSLVGDYNSPLHF. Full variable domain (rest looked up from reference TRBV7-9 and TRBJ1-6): DTGVSQNPRHKITKRGQNVTFRCDPISEHNRLYWYRQTLGQGPEFLTYFQNEAQLEKSRLLSDRFSAERPKGSFSTLEIQRTEQGDSAMYLCASSLVGDYNSPLHFGNGTRLTVT.

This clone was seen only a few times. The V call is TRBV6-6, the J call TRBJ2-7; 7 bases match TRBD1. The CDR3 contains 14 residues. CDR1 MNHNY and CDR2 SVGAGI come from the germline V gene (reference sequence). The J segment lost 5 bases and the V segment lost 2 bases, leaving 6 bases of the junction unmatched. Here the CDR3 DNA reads TGTGCCAGCAGTTACCTGGACAGGCCCGACGAGCAGTACTTC. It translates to CASSYLDRPDEQYF.